What follows are 21 T cell receptor beta chains derived from one specimen sequenced in a study of T cells in Graves' hyperthyroidism and ophthalmopathy. TCR beta CDR3 region amplification was performed from RNA transcripts. First-round RT-PCR targeting the TCR CDR3 was performed with the HTBI primer set. TCRdb re-analysed the multiplex PCR reads in MiXCR, keeping a single row per CDR3 protein. This sample has over 300,000 distinct CDR3 sequences, with roughly 13% found just once. The sequencing input was blood. The receptors come from a woman in her thirties or forties with Graves' ophthalmopathy.

In its sample, this clonotype was seen many times. The chain combines TRBV24-1 with TRBJ1-1; D call uncertain. The CDR3 is 14 residues long. Trimming took 2 bases from V and 0 from J, leaving 6 bases between them. The germline V gene has CDR1 KGHDR and CDR2 SFDVKD. The CDR3 spells CATSDSGMNTEAFF. The CDR3 DNA sequence: TGTGCCACCAGTGATTCGGGGATGAACACTGAAGCTTTCTTT.

This clonotype was counted a few times. A much bigger clone sits one base away, suggesting this may be a read error. The CDR3 reads CTSSQGFASYGYTF. The CDR3 bases are TGTACCAGCAGTCAGGGATTCGCCTCCTATGGCTACACCTTC. The chain recombines TRBV12-3 or TRBV12-4 with TRBJ1-2; a possible D gene is TRBD1 (5 bases). The CDR3 covers 14 residues.

This clonotype was detected a few times. V is TRBV5-1 and J is TRBJ1-1; D is unresolved. V was pared by 4 bases and J by 4 bases, with 11 bases between. The CDR3 sequence is 13 residues long. The germline gives CDR1 SGHRS, CDR2 YFSETQ. The DNA of the CDR3 is TGCGCCAGCAGCGTTCAGTGGGGCACTGAAGCTTTCTTT. This codes for CASSVQWGTEAFF.

This clonotype was detected many times. The rearrangement uses TRBV3-1 and TRBJ2-1; TRBD2 matches at 8 bases. This CDR3 contains 14 residues. CDR1 LGHDT and CDR2 YNNKEL come from the germline V gene (reference sequence). Trimming at V came to 4 bases and at J to 6 bases, leaving 5 bases not matched to a gene. CDR3 nucleotide sequence: TGTGCCAGCAGCCTACTAGCGGTGATCAATGAGCAGTTCTTC. It codes for CASSLLAVINEQFF.

This clonotype has at least ten counts. V and J are TRBV7-2 and TRBJ1-2; TRBD1 aligns across 8 bases. Germline CDR1 reads SGHTA; CDR2 reads FQGNSA. The CDR3 totals 14 residues. With V trimmed by 5 bases and J by 7 bases, 9 bases remained unmatched. The CDR3 loop is CASSRYPGGGGYTF. In nucleotides, the CDR3 is TGTGCCAGCAGCCGTTACCCAGGGGGCGGTGGCTACACCTTC.

This clonotype came up many times. This rearrangement joins TRBV7-9 to TRBJ2-5, with 12 positions matching TRBD1. Germline CDR1 is SEHNR and CDR2 is FQNEAQ (reference sequence). This CDR3 is 14 amino acids long. J was trimmed by 4 bases and V by 5 bases; bases with no gene match: 2. For the CDR3, the DNA is TGTGCCAGCAGCCGGGACAGGGGGCTAGAGACCCAGTACTTC. Its protein is CASSRDRGLETQYF.

The V gene is TRBV7-9, the J gene TRBJ2-1; the D gene could be TRBD1 or TRBD2 (5 bases each). Germline lookup yields CDR1 SEHNR and CDR2 FQNEAQ (reference sequence). The CDR3 consists of 17 residues. Trimming removed 5 bases from V and 12 bases from J, with 29 bases in between. CDR3 amino acids: CASSPLAMGPPFFGQFF. Here the CDR3 DNA reads TGTGCCAGCAGCCCCCTAGCTATGGGGCCCCCCTTTTTTGGGCAGTTCTTC.

This clonotype was counted at least ten times. This chain uses TRBV7-3 with TRBJ2-7; 9 nucleotides line up with TRBD2. This CDR3 contains 14 residues. V lost 8 bases to trimming and J lost 2 bases; unmatched junction nucleotides: 7. Per germline, CDR1 SGHTA and CDR2 FQGTGA. The CDR3: CASLAGSGTYEQYF. The CDR3 DNA follows: TGTGCCAGCCTAGCGGGAAGCGGAACCTACGAGCAGTACTTC.

This clonotype was counted ten times or more. Here the CDR3 reads CASSASSGRSTDTQYF. CDR3 in DNA: TGTGCCAGCAGTGCGTCTAGCGGGAGGTCAACAGATACGCAGTATTTT. V and J are TRBV2 and TRBJ2-3, with 11 bases fitting TRBD2. Per germline, CDR1 SNHLY and CDR2 FYNNEI. The CDR3 sequence is 16 residues long. After removal of 4 bases from V and 3 bases from J, the junction contained 6 bases not matched to a gene.

The chain combines TRBV6-9 with TRBJ1-1, with D maybe TRBD1 (5 bases). This CDR3 has 17 amino acids. Trimming stripped 0 bases from V and 5 bases from J, with 19 bases between. CDR1 is MNHGY and CDR2 is SVAAGI in the germline V gene. The CDR3 loop is CASSYSRGRQGRTEAFF. The CDR3 DNA follows: TGTGCCAGCAGTTATTCCCGGGGGAGGCAGGGTAGAACTGAAGCTTTCTTT.

In regard to this clonotype: One end of the junction does not line up with germline, which may come from a read error. V usage is TRBV18 and J usage is TRBJ2-2, with D possibly being TRBD2 (5 bases). The CDR3 totals 13 residues. Germline V CDR1 and CDR2: KGHSH, LQKENI. CDR3 protein: CASSAENTGELLF. CDR3 nucleotides: TGTGCCAGCTCAGCGGAGAACACCGGGGAGCTGCTTTTT.

This sequence joins TRBV4-2 and TRBJ1-1, with 7 bases lining up with TRBD1. Trimming at V came to 3 bases and at J to 6 bases, leaving 7 bases not matched to a gene. This CDR3 has 14 amino acids. Germline-derived CDR1 and CDR2 are LGHNA and YNFKEQ. The CDR3 region has the DNA TGTGCCAGCAGCCAGGGGGACAGCTTGTCTGAAGCTTTCTTT. The encoded protein is CASSQGDSLSEAFF.

This clonotype has more than one count but fewer than ten. This may be a read error, as it is one base from a much larger clone. The V call is TRBV10-3, the J call TRBJ1-5; possibly TRBD1 for D (5 bases). The germline V and J ends were trimmed by 4 bases and 1 base, with 14 bases remaining between them. This CDR3 spans 16 amino acids. Germline V CDR1 and CDR2: ENHRY, SYGVKD. The CDR3: CAISGKGGGSNQPQHF. CDR3 nucleotides: TGTGCCATCAGTGGCAAGGGTGGGGGGAGCAATCAGCCCCAGCATTTT.

This clonotype was detected ten times or more. This sequence joins TRBV3-1 and TRBJ2-7; TRBD1 agrees at 8 bases. The CDR3 extends over 16 amino acids. Germline CDR1 LGHDT, CDR2 YNNKEL (reference sequence). V shed 4 bases, J shed 4 bases, and the junction held 12 bases outside the gene matches. CDR3 region: CASSPGVGTGRYEQYF. CDR3 sequence (DNA): TGTGCCAGCAGCCCAGGGGTGGGGACAGGTCGTTACGAGCAGTACTTC.

The table lists this clonotype with many counts. The rearrangement joins TRBV28 to TRBJ1-2; D possibly corresponds to TRBD1 (6 bases). Per the germline V gene, CDR1 is MDHEN and CDR2 is SYDVKM. The CDR3 covers 16 residues. Deletions cut 5 bases from V and 5 bases from J, with 21 bases between. Written as DNA, the CDR3 is TGTGCCAGCAGTCGCGACGGGGGGGGCGTTTTATATGGCTACACCTTC. Amino acid sequence: CASSRDGGGVLYGYTF.

This clonotype was observed many times. The chain joins TRBV2 to TRBJ2-2; 9 nucleotides match TRBD2. Per the germline V gene, CDR1 is SNHLY and CDR2 is FYNNEI. CDR3 length: 15 amino acids. V trimming: 4 bases; J trimming: 3 bases; junction bases outside the gene matches: 3. Here the CDR3 reads CASSGSGRYTGELFF. The CDR3 DNA follows: TGTGCCAGCAGTGGAAGCGGGAGGTACACCGGGGAGCTGTTTTTT.

This clonotype has just a few counts. V gene TRBV27 combines with J gene TRBJ2-2; D might be TRBD2 (5 bases). Germline CDR1 reads MNHEY; CDR2 reads SMNVEV (reference sequence). V was trimmed by 1 base and J by 2 bases, leaving 8 bases between them. The CDR3 sequence is 15 residues long. The CDR3 protein is CASSLYGINTGELFF. The DNA for the CDR3 is TGTGCCAGCAGTTTATACGGGATTAACACCGGGGAGCTGTTTTTT.

This clonotype has at least ten counts. The rearrangement uses TRBV11-1 and TRBJ2-7; perhaps TRBD2 as D (6 bases). Looked up from germline, CDR1 is SGHAT and CDR2 is FQDESV (reference sequence). Trimming removed 3 bases from V and 7 bases from J, with 13 bases in between. The length of the CDR3 is 13 residues. The CDR3 reads CASSFTGVGEQYF. The CDR3 coding sequence is TGTGCCAGCAGCTTTACGGGAGTAGGGGAGCAGTACTTC.

This clonotype has a count of ten or more. The J gene is TRBJ1-1, the V gene TRBV7-8; no clear D. Germline assignment: CDR1 SGHVS and CDR2 FQNEAQ. V lost 8 bases and J 1 base, leaving 17 bases between the germline ends. The CDR3 totals 15 residues. The CDR3 is CASGSEHPGNTEAFF. The CDR3 nucleotides are TGTGCCAGCGGTAGCGAGCACCCCGGGAACACTGAAGCTTTCTTT.

In this sample, this clonotype turned up many times. V usage is TRBV2 and J usage is TRBJ1-1; D gene uncertain. The CDR3 contains 14 residues. The germline CDR1 and CDR2 sequences are SNHLY and FYNNEI. V gave up 1 base and J gave up 6 bases, with 12 bases separating them. CDR3 DNA sequence: TGTGCCAGCAGTGAAGGTAGCCGGCTCGCTGAAGCTTTCTTT. Translation: CASSEGSRLAEAFF.

This clonotype was recorded at least ten times. The rearrangement uses TRBV11-2 and TRBJ2-1; 8 nucleotides align to TRBD1. V lost 3 bases to trimming and J lost 8 bases; unmatched junction nucleotides: 15. The CDR3 extends over 17 amino acids. The germline V gene encodes CDR1 SGHAT and CDR2 FQNNGV. The CDR3 nucleotides are TGTGCCAGCAGCTTCCGACAGGGGTTCCCTTGGGGCGATGAGCAGTTCTTC. It encodes CASSFRQGFPWGDEQFF.